This T cell receptor beta chain stems from a study of type 1 and type 2 diabetes patients (dated by TCRdb to the mid-2010s). A note on the overall study: The cohort comprised nine type 1 diabetes patients, a few type 2 diabetes patients and roughly six nondiabetic controls recruited in China. Across the study, CD4+ and CD8+ T cells were positively selected from PBMCs by means of CD4 or CD8 MicroBeads on MACS columns. Altogether, under 25,000,000 paired-end reads were produced across the whole study. The study used high-throughput sequencing to profile TCRbeta repertoires and compare individuals with type 1 diabetes, type 2 diabetes and no diabetes. Type 2 diabetes patients were included as a disease comparison group for the type 1 diabetes patients. Similar V gene usage was observed when roughly 19-cycle and approximately 26-cycle amplification were compared, suggesting similar primer efficiencies and random PCR bias. The TCRbeta libraries underwent paired-end sequencing on Illumina HiSeq 2000 or MiSeq instruments.

This clonotype was seen a few times. Its antigen is currently not known. The input lacks base qualities; no much larger clone sits a single base away. Study-level results and caveats: The study groups were not matched for age and gender, which could possibly have biased interpretation. Only a limited number of T2D and control samples were sequenced, so some T1D-only HECs might also appear in more T2D or control samples. Only a few highly-expanded CD4+ clones (median one) were found in type 2 diabetes patients, and these clones made up a median approximately 4% of reads. Highly correlated V and J gene usage patterns were observed for type 2 diabetes and control samples, with an average of around 0.97 between samples. Type 2 diabetes repertoires showed high diversity, significantly greater than type 1 diabetes repertoires in both CD4+ and CD8+ T cells.

The run used an Illumina MiSeq. TCRbeta CDR3 amplification used genomic DNA from the sorted T cell subsets as template. Multiplex PCR with 30 forward and 13 reverse primers amplified the TCRbeta CDR3 region. AMPure XP beads were used to purify the PCR products, after which a second roughly 25-cycle PCR added indices and adaptors. Before sequencing, the libraries were purified from gel with the QIAquick Gel Extraction Kit. Per the source publication's procedure: FLASH was used to merge paired-end reads, and IgBLAST was used to align the merged reads to IMGT V, D and J germline references. Reads with below 70% alignment identity to germline references were discarded, and roughly 11 million reads were retained study-wide. Following IMGT definitions, CDR3 boundaries, reading frame and productivity were assigned. Clones at or above 1% of reads were defined as highly-expanded clones, and diversity was measured by normalized Shannon entropy. Unpaired two-tailed t-tests were used to test group differences in Shannon entropy. TCRdb applied fastp at Q25 and MiXCR to the public reads, then kept only in-frame beta chains. Rows with a matching CDR3 protein are joined into one entry that keeps the most common DNA and genes. TCRdb's processing, not the authors', yielded these V and J calls. This sample comprises 250,000 or so distinct CDR3 sequences, roughly 48% of them detected only once. The ten biggest clones cover approximately 14% of the sample.

The CDR1 and CDR2 encoded by the germline V gene are SGDLS and YYNGEE. The CDR3, cysteine through phenylalanine, is 14 amino acids long. Only the CDR3 portion is preserved as DNA: 42 bases, with reading frame beginning at the first base. V lost 2 bases and J lost 10 bases; the stretch between them is 16 bases long. Every diabetic patient fulfilled standard classification criteria for type 1 or type 2 diabetes, and glucose and C-peptide were measured using WHO-recommended methods. Exclusion applied to any donor with other autoimmune diseases or infections within the previous four weeks. Roughly 9.8 milliliters of peripheral blood were collected from each participant. PBMCs were isolated with LymphoPrep density separation.

The V gene is TRBV9 and the J gene is TRBJ2-1, with the D gene tentatively TRBD1 or TRBD2, based on 5 matching bases in each. Specimen: peripheral blood mononuclear cells (PBMCs). This clonotype originated in a man aged 18 to 29 with type 2 diabetes. The DNA reads TGTGCCAGCAGCGTTAGCGCAGGGACGCGGGAGCAGTTCTTC. This yields the protein CASSVSAGTREQFF.